The 4 T cell receptor beta chains below come from one sample, sequenced in a study of T cells in Graves' hyperthyroidism and ophthalmopathy. Researchers took RNA transcripts and amplified the TCR beta CDR3 regions from them. With the HTBI primer set, the TCR CDR3 went through a first round of RT-PCR. TCRdb redid the calling of the multiplex PCR reads with MiXCR, one entry per CDR3 protein. The sample lists under 350,000 distinct CDR3 sequences, around a sixth occurring once. The sample comprised blood. The receptors come from a woman in her forties or fifties with Graves' hyperthyroidism.

This clonotype was detected a few times. The rearrangement uses TRBV6-1 and TRBJ2-1; D gene unclear. V lost 4 bases to trimming and J lost 4 bases, with 17 bases between them. There are 16 residues in the CDR3. Looked up from germline, CDR1 is MNHNS and CDR2 is SASEGT. This chain's CDR3 is CASSVGIQRFYNEQFF. The CDR3 DNA is TGTGCCAGCAGTGTTGGAATCCAGCGTTTTTACAATGAGCAGTTCTTC.

Ten or more counts support this clonotype. This CDR3 is CASSSGTAETQYF. CDR3 sequence (DNA): TGTGCCAGCAGTTCTGGGACAGCAGAGACCCAGTACTTC. The chain has TRBV12-3 or TRBV12-4 and TRBJ2-5, with 7 bases lining up with TRBD1. This CDR3 has 13 amino acids. The J segment lost 4 bases and the V segment lost 4 bases, leaving 3 bases of the junction unmatched.

This clonotype was recorded many times. The rearrangement links TRBV7-9 to TRBJ2-2, with 8 bases aligning to TRBD1. The V segment lost 1 base and the J segment 5 bases; nucleotides outside the gene matches: 6. The CDR3 is 16 amino acids. Germline V lookup: CDR1 SEHNR, CDR2 FQNEAQ (reference sequence). CDR3 sequence reads: CASSLGAGGWTGELFF. DNA for the CDR3: TGTGCCAGCAGCTTAGGCGCAGGGGGCTGGACCGGGGAGCTGTTTTTT.

This clonotype was counted a few times. This sequence joins TRBV20-1 and TRBJ2-7; D is unclear. Germline assignment: CDR1 DFQATT and CDR2 SNEGSKA (reference sequence). The V end was cut by 3 bases, the J end by 5 bases, with 17 bases between. There are 14 residues in the CDR3. The CDR3 sequence: CSASSRVGFDEQYF. DNA for the CDR3: TGCAGTGCTAGTAGTAGGGTCGGTTTCGACGAGCAGTACTTC.